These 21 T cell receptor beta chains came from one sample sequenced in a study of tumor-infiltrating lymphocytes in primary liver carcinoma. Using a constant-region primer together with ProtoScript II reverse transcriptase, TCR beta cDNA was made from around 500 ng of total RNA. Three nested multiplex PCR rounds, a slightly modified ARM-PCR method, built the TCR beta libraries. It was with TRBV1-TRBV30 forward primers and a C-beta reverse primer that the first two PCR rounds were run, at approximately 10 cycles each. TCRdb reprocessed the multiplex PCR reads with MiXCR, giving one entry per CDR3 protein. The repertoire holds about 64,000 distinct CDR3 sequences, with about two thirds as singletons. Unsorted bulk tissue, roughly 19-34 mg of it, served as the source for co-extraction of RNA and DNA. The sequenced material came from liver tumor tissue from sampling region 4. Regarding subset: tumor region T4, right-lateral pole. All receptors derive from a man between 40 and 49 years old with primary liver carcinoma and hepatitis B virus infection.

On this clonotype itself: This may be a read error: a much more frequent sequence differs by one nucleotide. CDR3 DNA: TGTGCCAGCAGTATGGCCCATGTCTATGGCTACACCTTC. Translated: CASSMAHVYGYTF. The rearrangement uses TRBV12-3 or TRBV12-4 and TRBJ1-2; D unclear. This CDR3 contains 13 residues. Trimming took off 5 bases at V and 4 bases at J, with 11 bases between the two ends.

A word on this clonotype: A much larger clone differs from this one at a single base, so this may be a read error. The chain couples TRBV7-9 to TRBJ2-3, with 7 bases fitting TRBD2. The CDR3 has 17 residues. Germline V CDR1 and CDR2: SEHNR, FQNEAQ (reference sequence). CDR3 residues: CDSSTQEGSGITDTQYF. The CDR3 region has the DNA TGTGACAGCAGCACCCAAGAGGGGAGCGGGATAACAGATACGCAGTATTTT.

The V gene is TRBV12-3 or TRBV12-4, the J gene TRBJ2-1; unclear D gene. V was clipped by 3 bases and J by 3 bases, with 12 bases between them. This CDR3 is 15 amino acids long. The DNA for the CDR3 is TGTGCCAGCAGTTTCTGGGGTAGCCTCTACAATGAGCAGTTCTTC. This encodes CASSFWGSLYNEQFF.

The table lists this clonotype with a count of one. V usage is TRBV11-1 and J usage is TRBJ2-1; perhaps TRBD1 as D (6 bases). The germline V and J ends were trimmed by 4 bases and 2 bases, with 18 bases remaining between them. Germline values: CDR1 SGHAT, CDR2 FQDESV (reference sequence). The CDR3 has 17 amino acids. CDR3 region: CASSSDARGSTYNEQFF. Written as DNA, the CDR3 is TGTGCCAGCAGCTCGGACGCCAGGGGCTCGACCTACAATGAGCAGTTCTTC.

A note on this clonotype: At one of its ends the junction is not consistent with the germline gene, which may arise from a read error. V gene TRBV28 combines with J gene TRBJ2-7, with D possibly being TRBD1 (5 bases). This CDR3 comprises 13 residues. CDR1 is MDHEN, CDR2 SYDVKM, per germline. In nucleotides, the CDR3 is TGTGCAAGCAGTTCGCAGGGCACCTACGAGCAGTACTTC. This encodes CASSSQGTYEQYF.

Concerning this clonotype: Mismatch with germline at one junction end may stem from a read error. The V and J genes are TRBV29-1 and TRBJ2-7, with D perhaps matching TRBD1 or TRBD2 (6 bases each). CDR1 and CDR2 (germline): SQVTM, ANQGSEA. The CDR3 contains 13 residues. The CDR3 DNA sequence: TGCATCGTCGCGAGGTGGGGGGCCTACGAGCAGTACTTT. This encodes CIVARWGAYEQYF.

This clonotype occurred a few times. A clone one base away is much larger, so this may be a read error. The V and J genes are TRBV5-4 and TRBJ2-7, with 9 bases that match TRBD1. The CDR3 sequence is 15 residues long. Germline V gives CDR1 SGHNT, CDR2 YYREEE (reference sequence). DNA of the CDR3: TGTGTCAGCAGCCCAACCGGGACAGGGATCAACGAGCAGTACTTC. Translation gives CVSSPTGTGINEQYF. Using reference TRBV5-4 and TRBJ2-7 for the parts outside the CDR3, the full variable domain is ETGVTQSPTHLIKTRGQQVTLRCSSQSGHNTVSWYQQALGQGPQFIFQYYREEENGRGNFPPRFSGLQFPNYSSELNVNALELDDSALYLCVSSPTGTGINEQYFGPGTRLTVT.

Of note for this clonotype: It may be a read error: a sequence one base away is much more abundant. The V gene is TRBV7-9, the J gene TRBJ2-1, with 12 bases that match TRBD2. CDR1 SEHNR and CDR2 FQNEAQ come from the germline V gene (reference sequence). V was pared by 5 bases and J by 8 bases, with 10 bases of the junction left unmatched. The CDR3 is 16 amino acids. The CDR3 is CASSPSSGRAKDEQFF. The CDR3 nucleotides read TGTGCCAGCAGCCCCTCTAGCGGGAGGGCCAAGGATGAGCAGTTCTTC.

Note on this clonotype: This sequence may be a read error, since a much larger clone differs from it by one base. CDR3 coding DNA: TGCGCCAGCAGCTTGGCAGGGTTAGAGATCCAGTACTTC. Translated: CASSLAGLEIQYF. The rearrangement links TRBV5-1 to TRBJ2-5; possible D gene TRBD1, 5 bases. The CDR3 has 13 amino acids. From germline, CDR1 is SGHRS and CDR2 YFSETQ.

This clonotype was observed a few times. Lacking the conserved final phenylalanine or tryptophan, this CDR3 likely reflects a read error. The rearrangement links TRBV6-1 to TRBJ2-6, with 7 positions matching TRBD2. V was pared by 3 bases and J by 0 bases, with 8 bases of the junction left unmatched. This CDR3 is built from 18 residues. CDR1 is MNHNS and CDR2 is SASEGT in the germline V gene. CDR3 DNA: TGTGCCAGCAGTGAGCGGGGGACGACTAGCTCTGGGGCCAACGTCCTGACTTCC. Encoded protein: CASSERGTTSSGANVLTS.

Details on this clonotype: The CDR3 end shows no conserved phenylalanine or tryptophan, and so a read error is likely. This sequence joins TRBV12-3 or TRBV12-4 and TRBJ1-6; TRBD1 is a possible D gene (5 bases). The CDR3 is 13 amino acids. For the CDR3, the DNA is TGTGCCAGCTCATTGGGGGGGAATTCGCCCCTCCACTAT. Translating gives CASSLGGNSPLHY.

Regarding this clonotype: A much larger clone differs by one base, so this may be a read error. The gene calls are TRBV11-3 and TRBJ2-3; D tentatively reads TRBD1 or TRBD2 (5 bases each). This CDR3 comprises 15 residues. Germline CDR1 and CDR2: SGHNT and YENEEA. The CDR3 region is CASSPGGGPTNTQYF. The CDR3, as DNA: TGTGCCAGCAGCCCCGGTGGGGGTCCCACAAATACGCAGTATTTT.

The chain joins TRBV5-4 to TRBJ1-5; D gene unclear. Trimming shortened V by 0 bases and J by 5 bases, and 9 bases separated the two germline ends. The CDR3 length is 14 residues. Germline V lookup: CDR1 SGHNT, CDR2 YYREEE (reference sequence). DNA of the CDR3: TGTGCCAGCAGCTTGGTGACTAATGATCAGCCCCAGCATTTT. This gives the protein CASSLVTNDQPQHF.

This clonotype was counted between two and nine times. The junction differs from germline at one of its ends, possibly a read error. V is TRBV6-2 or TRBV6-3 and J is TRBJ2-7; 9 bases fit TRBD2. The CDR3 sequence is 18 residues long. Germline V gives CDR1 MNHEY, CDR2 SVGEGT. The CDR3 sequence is CASSYNTRTSGYSYERYF. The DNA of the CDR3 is TGTGCCAGCAGTTATAATACCCGAACTAGCGGGTACTCCTACGAGCGGTACTTC.

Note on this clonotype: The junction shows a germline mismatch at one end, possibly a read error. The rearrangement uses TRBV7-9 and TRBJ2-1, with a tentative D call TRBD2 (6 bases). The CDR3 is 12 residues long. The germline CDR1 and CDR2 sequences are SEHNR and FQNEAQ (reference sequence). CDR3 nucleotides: TGTGCCAGCAGCTCGGAGGGTGGTGAGCAGCTCTTC. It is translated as CASSSEGGEQLF.

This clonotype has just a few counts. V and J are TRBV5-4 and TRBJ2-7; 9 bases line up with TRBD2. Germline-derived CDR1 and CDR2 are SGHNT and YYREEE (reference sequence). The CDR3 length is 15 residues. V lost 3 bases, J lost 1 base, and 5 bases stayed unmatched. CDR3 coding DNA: TGTGCCAGCAGCTCGACTAGCGGATTTTCCTACGAGCAGTACTTC. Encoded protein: CASSSTSGFSYEQYF.

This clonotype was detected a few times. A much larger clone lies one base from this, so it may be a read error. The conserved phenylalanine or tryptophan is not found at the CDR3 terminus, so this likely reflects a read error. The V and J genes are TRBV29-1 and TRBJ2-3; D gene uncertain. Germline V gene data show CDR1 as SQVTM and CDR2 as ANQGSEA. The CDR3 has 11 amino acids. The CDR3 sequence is CGFGGTDTQYL. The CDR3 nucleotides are TGCGGCTTTGGGGGCACAGATACGCAGTATTTA.

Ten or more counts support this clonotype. CDR3 loop: CASSEDPLVGETQYF. The CDR3 nucleotides read TGTGCCAGCAGCGAGGACCCCCTGGTGGGTGAGACCCAGTACTTC. V gene TRBV5-4 combines with J gene TRBJ2-5; no clear D. V gave up 4 bases and J gave up 5 bases, with 18 bases separating them. This CDR3 contains 15 residues. CDR1 and CDR2 from the germline V gene are SGHNT and YYREEE (reference sequence).

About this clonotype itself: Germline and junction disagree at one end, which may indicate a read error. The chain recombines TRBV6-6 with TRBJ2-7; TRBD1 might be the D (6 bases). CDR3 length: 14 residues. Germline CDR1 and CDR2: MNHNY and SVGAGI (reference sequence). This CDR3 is CASSYQGQGAEKYF. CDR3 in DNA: TGTGCCAGCAGTTACCAGGGACAAGGTGCCGAGAAGTACTTC.

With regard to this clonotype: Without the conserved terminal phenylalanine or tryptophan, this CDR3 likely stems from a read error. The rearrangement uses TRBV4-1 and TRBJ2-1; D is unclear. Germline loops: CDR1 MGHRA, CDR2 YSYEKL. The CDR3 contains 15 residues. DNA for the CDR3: TGCGCCAACAGCCCGCTCGGTAACAACAACAGTGAGCAGTTCCTT. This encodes CANSPLGNNNSEQFL.

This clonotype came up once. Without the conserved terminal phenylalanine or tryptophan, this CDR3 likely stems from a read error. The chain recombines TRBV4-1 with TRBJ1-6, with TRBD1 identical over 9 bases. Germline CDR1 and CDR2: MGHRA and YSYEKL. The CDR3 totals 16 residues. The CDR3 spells CASSHHLQGADSSLHI. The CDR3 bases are TGCGCCAGCAGCCACCACCTACAGGGGGCTGATTCATCCCTCCACATT.